Sequencing of this T cell receptor beta chain was carried out in a study of T cell changes during pregnancy in multiple sclerosis. This clone was found a few times. Assay: immunoSEQ multiplex PCR; the TCRdb copy retains only in-frame clones and omits some. This sample yields about 39,000 clones, of which about 88% are seen a single time; over 4% belongs to the top ten. The CDR3 covers 14 residues. In germline, CDR1 is SGHDT, CDR2 YYEEEE. The V and J ends lost 3 bases and 4 bases respectively, with 13 bases between them. The chain couples TRBV5-6 to TRBJ1-2; D gene ambiguous. The TCR was taken from a female donor with multiple sclerosis, enrolled in a pregnancy study. The material sequenced was CD8+ T cells from peripheral blood mononuclear cells, taken in the first trimester of pregnancy. CDR3 DNA sequence: TGTGCCAGCAGCTCAGGTGCGGGAAGCTATGGCTACACCTTC. Translation gives CASSSGAGSYGYTF.